This T cell receptor (beta chain) was found in a study of CD8 T cells in ankylosing spondylitis. Study-wide results and limits: Earlier reports found some motif variants in synovial fluid and blood in reactive arthritis.

This clonotype was observed at least ten times. Antigen unknown. TCRdb called the 5' RACE reads again in MiXCR, with one record for every CDR3 protein. There are 200,000 or so distinct CDR3 sequences in the sample; over 10% occur only once, and 8% to 13% lies in the top ten. Sequenced: blood, either unsorted or a sorted T cell fraction (not recorded which). The source of this sequence is a female donor with ankylosing spondylitis or in good health (not recorded which).

The CDR3 protein is CASSLASGVTYNEQFF. The CDR3 DNA is TGTGCCAGCAGCTTGGCTAGCGGGGTAACCTACAATGAGCAGTTCTTC. This chain connects TRBV11-2 to TRBJ2-1; 9 nucleotides match TRBD2. The CDR3 consists of 16 residues. Germline V CDR1 and CDR2: SGHAT, FQNNGV. J lost 2 bases, V lost 3 bases, and 5 bases had no gene match.